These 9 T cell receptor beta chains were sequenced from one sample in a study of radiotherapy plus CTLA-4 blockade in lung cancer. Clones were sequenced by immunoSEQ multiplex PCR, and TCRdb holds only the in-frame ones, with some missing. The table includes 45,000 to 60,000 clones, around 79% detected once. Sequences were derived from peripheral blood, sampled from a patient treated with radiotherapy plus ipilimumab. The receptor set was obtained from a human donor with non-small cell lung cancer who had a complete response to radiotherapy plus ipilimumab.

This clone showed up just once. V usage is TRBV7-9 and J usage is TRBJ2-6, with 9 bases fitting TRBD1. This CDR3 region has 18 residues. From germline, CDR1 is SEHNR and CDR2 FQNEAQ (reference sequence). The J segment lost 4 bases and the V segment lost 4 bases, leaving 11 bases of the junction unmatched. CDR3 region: CASSSVGQGGFGANVLTF. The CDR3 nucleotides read TGTGCCAGCAGCTCGGTGGGACAGGGAGGGTTCGGGGCCAACGTCCTGACTTTC.

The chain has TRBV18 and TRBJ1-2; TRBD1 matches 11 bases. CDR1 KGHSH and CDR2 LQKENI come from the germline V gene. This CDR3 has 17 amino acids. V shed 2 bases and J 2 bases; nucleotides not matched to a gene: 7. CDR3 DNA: TGTGCCAGCTCACCAGGGACAGGGGGTCGCTTGAACTATGGCTACACCTTC. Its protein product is CASSPGTGGRLNYGYTF.

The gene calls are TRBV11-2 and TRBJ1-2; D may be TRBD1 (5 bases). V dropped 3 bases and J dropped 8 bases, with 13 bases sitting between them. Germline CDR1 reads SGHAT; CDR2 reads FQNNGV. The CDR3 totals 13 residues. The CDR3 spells CASSFGGDGGYTF. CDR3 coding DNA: TGTGCCAGCAGCTTTGGGGGGGATGGGGGCTACACCTTC.

CDR3 region: CASSLVGTGGQETQYF. Here the CDR3 DNA reads TGCGCCAGCAGCTTGGTTGGGACAGGGGGCCAGGAGACCCAGTACTTC. The chain links TRBV5-1 to TRBJ2-5, with TRBD1 identical over 12 bases. The CDR3 consists of 16 residues. In germline, CDR1 is SGHRS, CDR2 YFSETQ. With 0 bases clipped from V and 5 bases from J, the junction kept 5 bases outside the gene matches.

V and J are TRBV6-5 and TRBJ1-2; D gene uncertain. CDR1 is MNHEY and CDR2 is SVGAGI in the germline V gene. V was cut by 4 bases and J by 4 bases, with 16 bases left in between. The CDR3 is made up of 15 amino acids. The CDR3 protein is CASSSEGGSFYGYTF. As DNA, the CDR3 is TGTGCCAGCAGTTCCGAAGGAGGGAGCTTCTATGGCTACACCTTC.

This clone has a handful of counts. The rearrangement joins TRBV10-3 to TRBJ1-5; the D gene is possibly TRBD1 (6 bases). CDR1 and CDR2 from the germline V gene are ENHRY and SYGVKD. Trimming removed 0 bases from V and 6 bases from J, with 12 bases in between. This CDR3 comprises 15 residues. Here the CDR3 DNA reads TGTGCCATCAGTGAGTCGAGGGGGGGCGGTCAGCCCCAGCATTTT. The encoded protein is CAISESRGGGQPQHF.

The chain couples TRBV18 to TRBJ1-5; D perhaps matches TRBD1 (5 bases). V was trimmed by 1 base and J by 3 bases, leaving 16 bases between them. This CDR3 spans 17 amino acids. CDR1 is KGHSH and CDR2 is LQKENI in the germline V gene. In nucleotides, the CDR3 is TGTGCCAGCTCACCACTGGGGAGGGGCATGTCCAATCAGCCCCAGCATTTT. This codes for CASSPLGRGMSNQPQHF.

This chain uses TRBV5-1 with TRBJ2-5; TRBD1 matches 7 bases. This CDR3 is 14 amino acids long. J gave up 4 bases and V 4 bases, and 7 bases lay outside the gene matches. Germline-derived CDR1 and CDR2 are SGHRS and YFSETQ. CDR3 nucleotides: TGCGCCAGCAGCGCCAGGGGGAACTCAGAGACCCAGTACTTC. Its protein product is CASSARGNSETQYF. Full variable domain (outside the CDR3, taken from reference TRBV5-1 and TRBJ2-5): KAGVTQTPRYLIKTRGQQVTLSCSPISGHRSVSWYQQTPGQGLQFLFEYFSETQRNKGNFPGRFSGRQFSNSRSEMNVSTLELGDSALYLCASSARGNSETQYFGPGTRLLVL.

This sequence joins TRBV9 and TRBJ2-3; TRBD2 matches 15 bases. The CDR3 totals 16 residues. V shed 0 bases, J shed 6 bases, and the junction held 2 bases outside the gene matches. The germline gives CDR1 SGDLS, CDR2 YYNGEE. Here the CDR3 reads CASSVGTSGRADTQYF. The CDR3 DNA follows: TGTGCCAGCAGCGTAGGGACTAGCGGGAGGGCGGATACGCAGTATTTT.